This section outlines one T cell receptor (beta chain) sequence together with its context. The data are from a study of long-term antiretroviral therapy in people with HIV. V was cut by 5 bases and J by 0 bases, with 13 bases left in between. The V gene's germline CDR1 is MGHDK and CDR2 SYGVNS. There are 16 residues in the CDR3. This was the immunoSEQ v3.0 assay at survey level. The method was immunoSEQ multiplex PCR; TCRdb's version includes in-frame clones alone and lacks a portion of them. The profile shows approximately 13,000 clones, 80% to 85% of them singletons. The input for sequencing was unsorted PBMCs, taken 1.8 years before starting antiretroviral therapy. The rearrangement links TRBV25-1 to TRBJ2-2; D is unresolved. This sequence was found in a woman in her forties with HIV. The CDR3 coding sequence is TGTGCCAGCAGTCCGCGGACGAGGACGAACACCGGGGAGCTGTTTTTT. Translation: CASSPRTRTNTGELFF.